This TCR beta chain was identified during a study of blood T cell repertoires in COVID-19. The protocol was immunoSEQ multiplex PCR, while the TCRdb copy is restricted to in-frame clones and leaves out a portion. The repertoire includes about 160,000 clones, less than 85% of them detected once, and 15% to 20% sits in the top ten. The germline V gene encodes CDR1 MNHEY and CDR2 SMNVEV (reference sequence). There are 16 residues in the CDR3. The junction had 7 bases not matched to a gene; V was cut back by 3 bases and J by 2 bases. Sequencing input: PBMCs or T cells enriched from blood (not recorded which). The receptor was derived from a man in his 60s who had recovered from COVID-19. The V call is TRBV27, the J call TRBJ1-2, with 9 bases matching TRBD1. The CDR3 DNA follows: TGTGCCAGCAGTTTCGTCACAGGGGGCAGGAACTATGGCTACACCTTC. Protein product: CASSFVTGGRNYGYTF.